The 5 T cell receptor beta chains below all came from one sample that was sequenced in a study of blood T cell repertoires in COVID-19. The assay was immunoSEQ multiplex PCR, and TCRdb's table has in-frame clones only and misses some. The table includes under 200,000 clones, less than 85% detected once. The sample comprised PBMCs or T cells enriched from blood (not recorded which). The receptors shown here come from a woman aged 45 to 65 who had recovered from COVID-19.

The chain recombines TRBV15 with TRBJ1-2, with a tentative D call TRBD1 (6 bases). The ends were cut back, 0 bases at V and 6 bases at J, with 11 bases in the middle. This CDR3 region has 14 residues. Germline CDR1 is LNHNV and CDR2 is YYDKDF (reference sequence). CDR3 protein: CATSRDPSGDGYTF. CDR3 nucleotides: TGTGCCACCAGCAGAGATCCCTCAGGGGATGGCTACACCTTC.

The V and J genes are TRBV5-1 and TRBJ1-3, with a possible D match to TRBD1 (6 bases). V lost 5 bases, J lost 8 bases, and 20 bases lay in between. The CDR3 runs to 15 residues. Germline V gene data show CDR1 as SGHRS and CDR2 as YFSETQ. CDR3 bases: TGCGCCAGCAGACCCGGACAGCCGAACGCGGACACCATATATTTT. It yields the protein CASRPGQPNADTIYF.

The rearrangement uses TRBV11-3 and TRBJ2-2; D gene uncertain. Trimming took 5 bases from V and 7 from J, leaving 8 bases between them. The CDR3 runs 12 residues. Germline V gene sequence: CDR1 SGHNT, CDR2 YENEEA. The DNA for the CDR3 is TGTGCCAGCAGCCCGTGGAGCGGGGAGCTGTTTTTT. Protein: CASSPWSGELFF.

This clone was found a few times. The J gene is TRBJ1-1, the V gene TRBV14; D is ambiguous. This CDR3 is 19 amino acids long. Trimming removed 0 bases at V and 0 bases at J, with 20 bases between. Germline V gene sequence: CDR1 SGHDN, CDR2 FVKESK. Here the CDR3 reads CASSQDPWLTAGMNTEAFF. The DNA for the CDR3 is TGTGCCAGCAGCCAAGATCCTTGGCTAACTGCGGGCATGAACACTGAAGCTTTCTTT.

This clone was seen more than once but under ten times. The V call is TRBV7-5, the J call TRBJ1-5; the table's D call of TRBD1 was not tested on the DNA. TRBV7-5 is reported as a pseudogene. The CDR3 runs 14 residues. The CDR3 sequence: CARSSQGSHQPQHF. CDR3 bases: TGTGCCAGAAGCTCTCAGGGTAGCCATCAGCCCCAGCATTTT.